The clone carrying this T cell receptor (beta chain) was detected ten times or more. This record belongs to a study of T-cell reconstitution after alpha-beta-depleted transplantation in children. The authors prepared the TCRbeta library with unique molecular identifiers. One entry per CDR3 protein, called by TCRdb with MiXCR from the PCR reads. Among more than 85,000 distinct CDR3 sequences listed, under 13% were seen once. Germline CDR1 MNHEY, CDR2 SMNVEV (reference sequence). The V end was cut by 5 bases, the J end by 1 base, with 12 bases between. The CDR3 covers 14 residues. This sample comprised PBMCs from the stem cell graft donor, obtained from the stem cell graft. This receptor was obtained from a human donor who donated a stem cell graft to a child with acute lymphoblastic leukemia. The chain carries TRBV27 and TRBJ2-7; D may match TRBD1 or TRBD2 (5 bases each). The CDR3: CASSRDLRSYEQYF. The CDR3 nucleotides read TGTGCCAGCAGTCGGGACCTTCGGTCCTACGAGCAGTACTTC.